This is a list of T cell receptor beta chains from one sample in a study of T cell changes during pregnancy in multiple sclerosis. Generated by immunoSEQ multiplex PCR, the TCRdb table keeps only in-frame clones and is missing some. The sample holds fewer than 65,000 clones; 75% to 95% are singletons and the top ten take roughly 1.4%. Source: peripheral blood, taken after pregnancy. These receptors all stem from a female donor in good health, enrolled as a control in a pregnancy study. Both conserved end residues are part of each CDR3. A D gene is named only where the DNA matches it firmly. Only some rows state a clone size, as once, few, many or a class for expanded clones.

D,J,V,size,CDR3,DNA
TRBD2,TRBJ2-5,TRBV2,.,CASRGIRLAAQETQYF,TGTGCCAGCCGAGGAATAAGACTAGCGGCTCAAGAGACCCAGTACTTC
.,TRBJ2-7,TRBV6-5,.,CASSTGSYEQYF,TGTGCCAGCAGCACAGGGTCCTACGAGCAGTACTTC
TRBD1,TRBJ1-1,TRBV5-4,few,CASSPGTGGTTEAFF,TGTGCCAGCAGCCCCGGGACAGGGGGAACCACTGAAGCTTTCTTT
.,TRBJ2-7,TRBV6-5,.,CASSSAAEPTYEQYF,TGTGCCAGCAGCTCAGCCGCGGAGCCAACCTACGAGCAGTACTTC
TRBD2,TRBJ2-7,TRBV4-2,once,CASSPGLVAYEQYF,TGTGCCAGCAGCCCGGGACTAGTGGCCTACGAGCAGTACTTC
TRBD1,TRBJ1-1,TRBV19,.,CASSITRTGGFGTEAFF,TGTGCCAGTAGTATAACCCGGACAGGGGGGTTCGGCACTGAAGCTTTCTTT
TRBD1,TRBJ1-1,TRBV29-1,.,CSALETTGGEAFF,TGCAGCGCCTTAGAGACCACAGGGGGCGAAGCTTTCTTT
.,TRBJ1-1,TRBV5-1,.,CASSLRDTRMNTEAFF,TGCGCCAGCAGCTTACGGGACACCCGTATGAACACTGAAGCTTTCTTT
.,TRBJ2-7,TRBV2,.,CASSYARDGGYEQYF,TGTGCCAGCAGTTACGCGAGGGATGGGGGGTACGAGCAGTACTTC
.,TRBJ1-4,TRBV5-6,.,CASSKRGEKLFF,TGTGCCAGCAGCAAAAGAGGTGAAAAACTGTTTTTT
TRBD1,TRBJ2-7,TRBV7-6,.,CASSGTASGEQYF,TGTGCCAGCAGCGGGACAGCTAGTGGCGAGCAGTACTTC
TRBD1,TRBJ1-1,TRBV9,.,CASSSGGTTEAFF,TGTGCCAGCAGTTCAGGGGGGACCACTGAAGCTTTCTTT
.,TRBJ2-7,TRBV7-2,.,CASSAIQGYEQYF,TGTGCCAGCAGCGCGATTCAGGGTTACGAGCAGTACTTC
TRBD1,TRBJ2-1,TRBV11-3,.,CATGQGASNEQFF,TGTGCCACCGGACAGGGGGCTTCGAATGAGCAGTTCTTC